This T cell receptor (beta chain) originates from a study of shared clonotypes between healthy human individuals. On the study more broadly: Aged 18 to 49, the donors were two women and a few men.

Caucasian adults living in Nashville, Tennessee, provided all samples. Unsorted material relied on 90 million to 100 million PBMCs as the source of genomic DNA. Germline-derived CDR1 and CDR2 are SGDLS and YYNGEE. V shed 4 bases and J shed 3 bases, with 16 bases lying between them. The CDR3 loop spans 16 amino acids. Using ten immunoSEQ deep assay plates, investigators sequenced unsorted PBMC DNA. Clones were read by immunoSEQ multiplex PCR, and TCRdb kept only the in-frame ones, dropping some. Among about 490,000 clones listed, approximately 81% were seen once. V gene TRBV9 combines with J gene TRBJ2-2, with D tentatively TRBD2 (6 bases). Sequences were obtained from PBMCs. The source of this sequence is a woman in her thirties or forties in good health. Some clones in this sample may be carry-over from other donors' samples. CDR3 amino acids: CASSPTGSGYTGELFF. The CDR3 DNA reads TGTGCCAGCAGCCCCACCGGGAGTGGATACACCGGGGAGCTGTTTTTT.